This T cell receptor (beta chain) was retrieved from a study of response to subunit inactivated influenza vaccine. Study findings and constraints: Authors suggested few new T cells are recruited by each seasonal influenza vaccination.

This clonotype has at least ten counts. Its antigen is not identified. TCRdb reprocessed the RT-PCR reads with MiXCR, giving one entry per CDR3 protein. The repertoire holds hundreds of thousands of distinct CDR3 sequences, over 9.5% seen once, with about a tenth in the top ten. Sequencing was performed on PBMCs from blood, taken on the day of vaccination. The TCR comes from a man over 45 who received an inactivated influenza vaccine.

The chain's CDR3 is CSARVADNYGYTF. The CDR3, as DNA: TGCAGTGCTAGAGTAGCGGATAACTATGGCTACACCTTC. This chain connects TRBV29-1 to TRBJ1-2; D is ambiguous. This CDR3 comprises 13 residues. Germline loops: CDR1 SQVTM, CDR2 ANQGSEA. Drawing the rest from reference TRBV29-1 and TRBJ1-2, the complete variable domain is SAVISQKPSRDICQRGTSLTIQCQVDSQVTMMFWYRQQPGQSLTLIATANQGSEATYESGFVIDKFPISRPNLTFSTLTVSNMSPEDSSIYLCSARVADNYGYTFGSGTRLTVV.